The 25 T cell receptor beta chains below were found in one sample sequenced in a study of T-cell reconstitution after alpha-beta-depleted transplantation in children. It was with unique molecular identifiers that the TCRbeta library was prepared. TCRdb reanalysed the PCR reads using MiXCR and keeps one entry per CDR3 protein. Among about 610,000 distinct CDR3 sequences listed, 10% to 13% were seen once. The material sequenced was PBMCs from the stem cell graft donor, taken from the stem cell graft. Source of these receptors: a human donor who donated a stem cell graft to a child with acute myeloid leukemia.

This clonotype was observed a few times. V gene TRBV15 combines with J gene TRBJ2-7; 10 positions agree with TRBD1. After removal of 3 bases from V and 2 bases from J, the junction contained 4 bases not matched to a gene. Germline CDR1 and CDR2: LNHNV and YYDKDF (reference sequence). The CDR3 has 15 amino acids. The CDR3 coding sequence is TGTGCCACCAGCAGGGCCGGGACAGGGGCCTACGAGCAGTACTTC. This sequence encodes CATSRAGTGAYEQYF. The complete variable domain, with remaining parts taken from reference TRBV15 and TRBJ2-7, reads DAMVIQNPRYQVTQFGKPVTLSCSQTLNHNVMYWYQQKSSQAPKLLFHYYDKDFNNEADTPDNFQSRRPNTSFCFLDIRSPGLGDTAMYLCATSRAGTGAYEQYFGPGTRLTVT.

This clonotype was seen ten or more times. This chain links TRBV7-2 with TRBJ2-3; 9 bases are a match to TRBD1. The CDR3 covers 15 residues. The V gene's germline CDR1 is SGHTA and CDR2 FQGNSA. J lost 4 bases, V lost 6 bases, and 8 bases had no gene match. In DNA form, the CDR3 reads TGTGCCAGCAGAGACCGGGACAGGGTTTCAGATACGCAGTATTTT. It codes for CASRDRDRVSDTQYF.

The chain is built from TRBV28 and TRBJ2-6, with 7 positions matching TRBD2. The germline V gene encodes CDR1 MDHEN and CDR2 SYDVKM. The CDR3 totals 16 residues. The V segment lost 6 bases and the J segment 3 bases; nucleotides outside the gene matches: 8. The CDR3 DNA follows: TGTGCCAGCAGGTTAGGCGGGGGAATTGGGGCCAACGTCCTGACTTTC. This gives the protein CASRLGGGIGANVLTF.

The V call is TRBV20-1, the J call TRBJ2-3; no reliable D call. With 4 bases removed from V and 4 bases from J, the gap between germline ends came to 12 bases. The CDR3 length is 13 residues. CDR1 DFQATT and CDR2 SNEGSKA come from the germline V gene (reference sequence). CDR3 in DNA: TGCAGTGCTACGAAGCCCGCAGCAGATACGCAGTATTTT. It encodes CSATKPAADTQYF.

Many counts were recorded for this clonotype. The chain employs TRBV5-1 and TRBJ2-3; D is unclear. Germline CDR1 is SGHRS and CDR2 is YFSETQ. The CDR3 covers 15 residues. V lost 0 bases to trimming and J lost 2 bases, with 10 bases between them. The CDR3 DNA reads TGCGCCAGCAGCTTGGATGGGTACCCCACAGATACGCAGTATTTT. This encodes CASSLDGYPTDTQYF.

The chain employs TRBV24-1 and TRBJ2-5; 8 positions agree with TRBD2. CDR3 length equals 17 residues. Germline V gene lookup returns CDR1 KGHDR and CDR2 SFDVKD. J was trimmed by 3 bases and V by 3 bases; bases with no gene match: 11. Here the CDR3 reads CATSDPPVAGWEETQYF. CDR3 nucleotide sequence: TGTGCCACCAGTGATCCGCCTGTAGCGGGGTGGGAAGAGACCCAGTACTTC.

V gene TRBV12-3 or TRBV12-4 combines with J gene TRBJ2-3; 9 bases align to TRBD2. With V trimmed by 6 bases and J by 3 bases, 10 bases remained unmatched. The CDR3 extends over 16 amino acids. The CDR3 DNA reads TGTGCCAGCAGGCAGAGCGGGAGGATTATGACAGATACGCAGTATTTT. Protein sequence: CASRQSGRIMTDTQYF.

This clonotype was observed a handful of times. The V gene is TRBV28, the J gene TRBJ1-4; D remains unclear. The CDR3 consists of 14 residues. Germline CDR1 reads MDHEN; CDR2 reads SYDVKM. V was cut by 8 bases and J by 4 bases, with 14 bases left in between. As DNA, the CDR3 is TGTGCCAGCGGCGGTGAGAGACTTAATGAAAAACTGTTTTTT. It is translated as CASGGERLNEKLFF.

This clonotype was detected many times. The rearrangement links TRBV20-1 to TRBJ2-7; 7 positions agree with TRBD2. There are 15 residues in the CDR3. Germline V gene lookup returns CDR1 DFQATT and CDR2 SNEGSKA (reference sequence). The junction had 7 bases not matched to a gene; V was cut back by 0 bases and J by 2 bases. The CDR3 reads CSARDPASGAYEQYF. The DNA for the CDR3 is TGCAGTGCTAGAGATCCGGCTAGCGGAGCCTACGAGCAGTACTTC.

This rearrangement joins TRBV7-2 to TRBJ2-7; 7 bases are shared with TRBD2. The CDR3 covers 13 residues. The germline V gene encodes CDR1 SGHTA and CDR2 FQGNSA. The V and J ends lost 8 bases and 0 bases, in that order; junction bases with no gene match: 4. CDR3 in amino acids: CASGAGSSYEQYF. In DNA form, the CDR3 reads TGTGCCAGCGGAGCGGGAAGCTCCTACGAGCAGTACTTC. Full variable domain (outside the CDR3, taken from reference TRBV7-2 and TRBJ2-7): GAGVSQSPSNKVTEKGKDVELRCDPISGHTALYWYRQSLGQGLEFLIYFQGNSAPDKSGLPSDRFSAERTGGSVSTLTIQRTQQEDSAVYLCASGAGSSYEQYFGPGTRLTVT.

The V gene is TRBV4-2, the J gene TRBJ1-2, with a possible D match to TRBD1 (6 bases). Per germline, CDR1 LGHNA and CDR2 YNFKEQ. The CDR3 has 15 amino acids. V was cut by 3 bases and J by 4 bases, with 15 bases left in between. In DNA form, the CDR3 reads TGTGCCAGCAGCCACCCAGGGGAGGGGTCCTATGGCTACACCTTC. It translates to CASSHPGEGSYGYTF.

This clonotype was seen repeatedly, ten times or more. The V call is TRBV7-9, the J call TRBJ1-5; D gene uncertain. CDR3 length equals 12 residues. Trimming took 1 base from V and 9 from J, leaving 7 bases between them. Germline CDR1 and CDR2: SEHNR and FQNEAQ (reference sequence). CDR3 residues: CASSLENPPQHF. CDR3 sequence (DNA): TGTGCCAGCAGCTTAGAGAACCCGCCCCAGCATTTT.

This clonotype was counted between two and nine times. This chain links TRBV6-2 or TRBV6-3 with TRBJ2-1; 7 bases are shared with TRBD2. CDR3 length: 17 amino acids. The trim removed 6 bases at V and 2 bases at J, leaving 13 bases unmatched. CDR1 and CDR2 from the germline V gene are MNHEY and SVGEGT. The CDR3 region is CASRPGLSRLTYNEQFF. DNA for the CDR3: TGTGCCAGCAGGCCGGGACTATCCCGACTTACCTACAATGAGCAGTTCTTC.

This clonotype was counted at least ten times. The genes are TRBV18 and TRBJ2-5; D is unclear. Between the trimmed V and J ends, which lost 5 bases and 6 bases, there was a span of 10 bases. Germline CDR1 and CDR2: KGHSH and LQKENI. The CDR3 runs to 12 residues. The CDR3 is CASSTSLKTQYF. The CDR3 DNA reads as TGTGCCAGCTCAACCAGTCTAAAGACCCAGTACTTC. The variable domain in full, with the rest retrieved from reference TRBV18 and TRBJ2-5, is NAGVMQNPRHLVRRRGQEARLRCSPMKGHSHVYWYRQLPEEGLKFMVYLQKENIIDESGMPKERFSAEFPKEGPSILRIQQVVRGDSAAYFCASSTSLKTQYFGPGTRLLVL.

The chain recombines TRBV7-8 with TRBJ1-5; the D is unclear. CDR1 SGHVS and CDR2 FQNEAQ come from the germline V gene. The CDR3 extends over 15 amino acids. The V gene lost 1 base and the J gene lost 0 bases, with 7 bases spanning the gap. In nucleotides, the CDR3 is TGTGCCAGCAGCTTAGAACGGTTTAGCAATCAGCCCCAGCATTTT. Its translation: CASSLERFSNQPQHF.

This clonotype was detected ten times or more. V gene TRBV9 combines with J gene TRBJ2-3; no firm D call. The CDR3 loop spans 17 amino acids. V was clipped by 0 bases and J by 4 bases, with 18 bases between them. Germline V lookup: CDR1 SGDLS, CDR2 YYNGEE. CDR3 in amino acids: CASSVEGWVGVADTQYF. As DNA, the CDR3 is TGTGCCAGCAGCGTAGAAGGGTGGGTTGGTGTCGCAGATACGCAGTATTTT.

The chain has TRBV27 and TRBJ2-1, with 10 bases fitting TRBD2. CDR1 is MNHEY and CDR2 is SMNVEV in the germline V gene (reference sequence). V shed 0 bases, J shed 5 bases, and the junction held 4 bases outside the gene matches. CDR3 length: 16 amino acids. The CDR3 DNA follows: TGTGCCAGCAGTTTATCGGGACTAGCGTTGAACAATGAGCAGTTCTTC. Amino acid sequence: CASSLSGLALNNEQFF.

This clonotype was recorded many times. The genes are TRBV7-2 and TRBJ2-2; TRBD1 matches 7 bases. V lost 2 bases, J lost 8 bases, and 5 bases stayed unmatched. Germline CDR1 SGHTA, CDR2 FQGNSA. The CDR3 contains 14 residues. The CDR3 DNA reads TGTGCCAGCAGCTTAACAGGGGTAAAGGGGGAGCTGTTTTTT. Its protein product is CASSLTGVKGELFF.

This clonotype came up a few times. The rearrangement uses TRBV20-1 and TRBJ2-3; either TRBD1 or TRBD2 may supply D (6 bases each). Germline V CDR1 and CDR2: DFQATT, SNEGSKA (reference sequence). The CDR3 has 15 amino acids. Trimming removed 0 bases at V and 4 bases at J, with 14 bases between. DNA for the CDR3: TGCAGTGCTAGAGATTCCGGGGGCGCCGCAGATACGCAGTATTTT. Amino acids: CSARDSGGAADTQYF.

This clonotype was counted between two and nine times. The rearrangement uses TRBV9 and TRBJ2-3, with 16 bases matching TRBD2. J lost 3 bases, V lost 4 bases, and 8 bases had no gene match. This CDR3 has 18 residues. Per germline, CDR1 SGDLS and CDR2 YYNGEE. The CDR3 spells CASSSLPGLAGGTDTQYF. DNA for the CDR3: TGTGCCAGCAGCTCGCTACCGGGACTAGCGGGAGGGACAGATACGCAGTATTTT.

This clonotype was found a few times. The rearrangement links TRBV30 to TRBJ1-1; 10 nucleotides line up with TRBD1. Per the germline V gene, CDR1 is GTSNPN and CDR2 is SVGIG (reference sequence). Trimming removed 0 bases from V and 3 bases from J; junction bases left unmatched: 1. This CDR3 is built from 14 residues. In DNA form, the CDR3 reads TGTGCCTGGAGTGTTGGGACAGGGGACACTGAAGCTTTCTTT. It specifies CAWSVGTGDTEAFF.

This clonotype was detected a few times. The chain combines TRBV10-3 with TRBJ2-7; 13 nucleotides line up with TRBD2. The germline gives CDR1 ENHRY, CDR2 SYGVKD. This CDR3 is built from 16 residues. V lost 11 bases to trimming and J lost 4 bases; unmatched junction nucleotides: 14. This CDR3 reads CASTVLPGLAGYEQYF. DNA of the CDR3: TGTGCCTCTACAGTCCTTCCGGGACTAGCGGGATACGAGCAGTACTTC.

As for this clonotype: The junction and the germline gene differ at one end; a read error may be behind it. The V and J genes are TRBV2 and TRBJ1-2, with 7 bases lining up with TRBD1. The germline CDR1 and CDR2 sequences are SNHLY and FYNNEI. The CDR3 loop spans 13 amino acids. The CDR3 coding sequence is TGTGCCAGCAGTGAATTTCCAGGGGGAAACTTTGACTTC. Its translation: CASSEFPGGNFDF.

This clonotype was detected ten times or more. J is TRBJ2-7 and V is TRBV7-2; D call uncertain. V was trimmed by 1 base and J by 5 bases, leaving 9 bases between them. Germline lookup yields CDR1 SGHTA and CDR2 FQGNSA. This CDR3 is built from 13 residues. The CDR3 region has the DNA TGTGCCAGCAGCTTAGGTTTCAGGAACGAGCAGTACTTC. It specifies CASSLGFRNEQYF. The whole variable domain, remainder taken from reference TRBV7-2 and TRBJ2-7, is GAGVSQSPSNKVTEKGKDVELRCDPISGHTALYWYRQSLGQGLEFLIYFQGNSAPDKSGLPSDRFSAERTGGSVSTLTIQRTQQEDSAVYLCASSLGFRNEQYFGPGTRLTVT.

The CDR3 DNA reads as TGTGCCAGCACCGGACAGGGTGGGCAAGAGACCCAGTACTTC. Protein sequence: CASTGQGGQETQYF. The chain joins TRBV6-1 to TRBJ2-5; 8 nucleotides match TRBD1. The V gene's germline CDR1 is MNHNS and CDR2 SASEGT. The CDR3 consists of 14 residues. The V and J ends lost 7 bases and 2 bases, in that order; junction bases with no gene match: 6.